This entry is about one T cell receptor (beta chain). Antigen: not known. This sequence may be a read error, since a much larger clone differs from it by one base. This sample is drawn from a study of regulatory T cells in long-lasting Graves disease. Study as a whole: Graves' patients with a new diagnosis had received antithyroid drugs under 3 months.

Study-wide points: Among the persistent patients, 2,500 to 3,000 public clonotypes were shared, more than the roughly 990 shared among new patients. Limited samples may have lowered accuracy.

The TCR beta library used iRepertoire HTBI primers with Arm-PCR amplification of CDR3. One entry per CDR3 protein results from TCRdb running MiXCR on the multiplex PCR reads. The sample lists about 320,000 distinct CDR3 sequences; more than 15% were seen once. As for time point: newly diagnosed GD, antithyroid drugs for less than 3 months. From PBMCs, RNA was extracted and then used to make the TCR library. The sequence derives from a female donor with Graves disease. This sample comprised peripheral blood mononuclear cells (PBMCs), obtained at new diagnosis, from a patient treated with antithyroid drugs.

The CDR3 DNA follows: TGTGCCAGCAGCCTCAGCTCCTACAATGAGCAGTACTTC. Protein: CASSLSSYNEQYF. V gene TRBV6-1 combines with J gene TRBJ2-5; no clear D gene. The germline CDR1 and CDR2 sequences are MNHNS and SASEGT. The V gene lost 6 bases and the J gene lost 11 bases, with 19 bases spanning the gap. The CDR3 runs to 13 residues.